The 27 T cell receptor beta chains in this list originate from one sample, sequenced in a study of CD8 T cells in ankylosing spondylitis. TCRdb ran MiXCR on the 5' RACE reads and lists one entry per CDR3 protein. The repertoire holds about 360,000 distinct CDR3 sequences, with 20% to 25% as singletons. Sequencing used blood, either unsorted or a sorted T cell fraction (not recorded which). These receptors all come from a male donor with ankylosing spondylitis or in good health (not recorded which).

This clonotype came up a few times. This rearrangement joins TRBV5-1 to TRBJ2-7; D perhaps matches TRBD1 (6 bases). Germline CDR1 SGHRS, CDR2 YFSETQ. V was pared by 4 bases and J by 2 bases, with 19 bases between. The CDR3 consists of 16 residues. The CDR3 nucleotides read TGCGCCAGCAGCCCTCCCCTACCAGGGGACCCCTACGAGCAGTACTTC. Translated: CASSPPLPGDPYEQYF.

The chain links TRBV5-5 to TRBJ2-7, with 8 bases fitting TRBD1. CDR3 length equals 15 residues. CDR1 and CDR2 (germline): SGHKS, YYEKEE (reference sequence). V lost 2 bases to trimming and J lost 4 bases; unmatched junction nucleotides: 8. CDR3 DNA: TGTGCCAGCAGCTTTAAGACAGGGGCGGGATACGAGCAGTACTTC. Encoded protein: CASSFKTGAGYEQYF. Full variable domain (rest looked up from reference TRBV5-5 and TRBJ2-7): DAGVTQSPTHLIKTRGQQVTLRCSPISGHKSVSWYQQVLGQGPQFIFQYYEKEERGRGNFPDRFSARQFPNYSSELNVNALLLGDSALYLCASSFKTGAGYEQYFGPGTRLTVT.

The CDR3 DNA reads TGTGCCAGCAGTACTACCCCTATCCCCGAGCAGTACTTC. It translates to CASSTTPIPEQYF. This sequence joins TRBV5-6 and TRBJ2-7; no clear D. This CDR3 comprises 13 residues. The V gene lost 5 bases and the J gene lost 6 bases, with 15 bases spanning the gap. Germline V gives CDR1 SGHDT, CDR2 YYEEEE.

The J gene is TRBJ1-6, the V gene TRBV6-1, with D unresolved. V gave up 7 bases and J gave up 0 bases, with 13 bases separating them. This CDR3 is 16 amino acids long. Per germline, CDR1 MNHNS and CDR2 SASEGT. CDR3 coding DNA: TGTGCCAGCACCAGTGGACGAAGCTCCTATAATTCACCCCTCCACTTT. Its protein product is CASTSGRSSYNSPLHF.

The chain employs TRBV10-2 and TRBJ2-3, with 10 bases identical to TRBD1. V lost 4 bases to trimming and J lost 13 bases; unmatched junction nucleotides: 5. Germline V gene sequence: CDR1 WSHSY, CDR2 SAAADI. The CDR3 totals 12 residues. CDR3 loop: CASSVPGQGKYF. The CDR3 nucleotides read TGCGCCAGCAGTGTACCGGGACAGGGGAAGTATTTT.

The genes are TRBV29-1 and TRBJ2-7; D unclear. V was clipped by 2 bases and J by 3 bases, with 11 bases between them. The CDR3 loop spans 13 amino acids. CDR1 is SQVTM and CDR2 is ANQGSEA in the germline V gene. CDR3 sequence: CSVEREGLYEQYF. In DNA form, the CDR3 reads TGCAGCGTTGAACGAGAAGGCCTCTACGAGCAGTACTTC.

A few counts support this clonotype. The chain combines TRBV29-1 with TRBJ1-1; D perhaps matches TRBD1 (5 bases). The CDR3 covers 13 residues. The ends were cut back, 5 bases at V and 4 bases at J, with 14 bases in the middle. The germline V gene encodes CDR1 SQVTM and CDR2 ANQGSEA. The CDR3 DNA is TGCAGCGTTAGTCCCTCTAGGGGCACTGAAGCTTTCTTT. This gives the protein CSVSPSRGTEAFF. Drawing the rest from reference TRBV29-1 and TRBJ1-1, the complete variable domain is SAVISQKPSRDICQRGTSLTIQCQVDSQVTMMFWYRQQPGQSLTLIATANQGSEATYESGFVIDKFPISRPNLTFSTLTVSNMSPEDSSIYLCSVSPSRGTEAFFGQGTRLTVV.

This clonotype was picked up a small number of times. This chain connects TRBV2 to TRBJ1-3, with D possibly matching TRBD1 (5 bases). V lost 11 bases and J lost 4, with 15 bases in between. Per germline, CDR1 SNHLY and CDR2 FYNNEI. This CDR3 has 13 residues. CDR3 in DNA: TGTGCCCTTTCAGGGTTCTCCGGAAACACCATATATTTT. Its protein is CALSGFSGNTIYF.

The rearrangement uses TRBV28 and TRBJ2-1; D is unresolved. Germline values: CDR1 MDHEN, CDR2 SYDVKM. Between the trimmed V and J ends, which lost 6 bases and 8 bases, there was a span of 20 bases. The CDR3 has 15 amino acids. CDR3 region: CASSSKVVALHEQFF. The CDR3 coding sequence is TGTGCCAGCAGCAGCAAGGTAGTAGCTTTGCATGAGCAGTTCTTC.

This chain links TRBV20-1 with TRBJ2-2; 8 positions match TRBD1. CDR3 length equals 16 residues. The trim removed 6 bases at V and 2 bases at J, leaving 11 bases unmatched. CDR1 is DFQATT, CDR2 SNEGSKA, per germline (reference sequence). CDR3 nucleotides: TGCAGTGCCACTAGTGGACAGGGAGTAAACACCGGGGAGCTGTTTTTT. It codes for CSATSGQGVNTGELFF.

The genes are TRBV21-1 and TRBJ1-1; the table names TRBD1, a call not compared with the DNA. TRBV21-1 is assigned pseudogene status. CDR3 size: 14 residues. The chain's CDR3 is CASSKAYRGTEAFF. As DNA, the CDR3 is TGTGCCAGCAGCAAAGCCTACAGGGGCACTGAAGCTTTCTTT.

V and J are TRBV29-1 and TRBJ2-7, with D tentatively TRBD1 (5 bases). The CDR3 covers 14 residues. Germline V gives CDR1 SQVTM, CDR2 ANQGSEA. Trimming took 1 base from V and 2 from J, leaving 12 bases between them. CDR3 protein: CSVEAPTETYEQYF. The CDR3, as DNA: TGCAGCGTTGAAGCGCCGACAGAGACCTACGAGCAGTACTTC.

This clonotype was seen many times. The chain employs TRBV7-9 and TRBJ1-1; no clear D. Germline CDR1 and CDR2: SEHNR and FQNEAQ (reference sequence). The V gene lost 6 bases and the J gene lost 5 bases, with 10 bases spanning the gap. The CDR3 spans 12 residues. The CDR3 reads CASRVWATEAFF. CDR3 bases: TGTGCCAGCAGGGTCTGGGCGACTGAAGCTTTCTTT.

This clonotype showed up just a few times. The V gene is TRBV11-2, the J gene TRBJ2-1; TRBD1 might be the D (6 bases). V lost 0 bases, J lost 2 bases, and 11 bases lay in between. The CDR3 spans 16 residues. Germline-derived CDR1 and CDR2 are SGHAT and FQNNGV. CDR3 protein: CASSLETGNPYNEQFF. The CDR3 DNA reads TGTGCCAGCAGCTTAGAAACAGGGAACCCCTACAATGAGCAGTTCTTC.

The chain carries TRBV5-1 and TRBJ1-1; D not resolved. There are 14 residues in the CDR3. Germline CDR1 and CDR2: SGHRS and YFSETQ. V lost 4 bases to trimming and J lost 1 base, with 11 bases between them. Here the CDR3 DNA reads TGCGCCAGCAGCCTTTCCTCACAGAACACTGAAGCTTTCTTT. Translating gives CASSLSSQNTEAFF. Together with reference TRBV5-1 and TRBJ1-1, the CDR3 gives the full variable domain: KAGVTQTPRYLIKTRGQQVTLSCSPISGHRSVSWYQQTPGQGLQFLFEYFSETQRNKGNFPGRFSGRQFSNSRSEMNVSTLELGDSALYLCASSLSSQNTEAFFGQGTRLTVV.

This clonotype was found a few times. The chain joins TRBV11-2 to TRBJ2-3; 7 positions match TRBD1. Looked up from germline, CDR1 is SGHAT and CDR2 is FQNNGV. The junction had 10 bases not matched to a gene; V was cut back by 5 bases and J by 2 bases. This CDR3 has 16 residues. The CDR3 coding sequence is TGTGCCAGCAGCATACTGACAGGGTCGCTCACAGATACGCAGTATTTT. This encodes CASSILTGSLTDTQYF.

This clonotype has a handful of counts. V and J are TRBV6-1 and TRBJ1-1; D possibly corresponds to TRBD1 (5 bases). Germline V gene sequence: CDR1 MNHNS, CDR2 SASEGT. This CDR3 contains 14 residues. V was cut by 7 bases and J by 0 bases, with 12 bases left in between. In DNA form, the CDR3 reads TGTGCCAGCACCACGCCGGACATGAACACTGAAGCTTTCTTT. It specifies CASTTPDMNTEAFF.

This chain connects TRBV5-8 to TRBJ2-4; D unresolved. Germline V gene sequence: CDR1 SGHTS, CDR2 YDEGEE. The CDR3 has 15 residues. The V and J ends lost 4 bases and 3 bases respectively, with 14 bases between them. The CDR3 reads CASSPGHRCKNIQYF. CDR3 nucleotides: TGTGCCAGCAGCCCTGGGCATCGGTGCAAAAACATTCAGTACTTC. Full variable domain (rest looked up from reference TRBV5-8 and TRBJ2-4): EAGVTQSPTHLIKTRGQQATLRCSPISGHTSVYWYQQALGLGLQFLLWYDEGEERNRGNFPPRFSGRQFPNYSSELNVNALELEDSALYLCASSPGHRCKNIQYFGAGTRLSVL.

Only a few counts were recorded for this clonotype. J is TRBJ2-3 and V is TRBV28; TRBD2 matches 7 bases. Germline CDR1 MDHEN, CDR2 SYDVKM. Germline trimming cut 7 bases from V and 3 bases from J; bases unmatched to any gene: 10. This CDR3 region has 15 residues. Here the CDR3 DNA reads TGTGCCAGCAAAGATCAGCGGGGCGCGACAGATACGCAGTATTTT. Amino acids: CASKDQRGATDTQYF.

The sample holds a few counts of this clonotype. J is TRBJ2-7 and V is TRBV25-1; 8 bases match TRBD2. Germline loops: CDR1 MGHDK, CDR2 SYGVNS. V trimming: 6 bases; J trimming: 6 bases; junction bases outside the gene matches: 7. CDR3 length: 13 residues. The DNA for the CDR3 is TGTGCCAGCAGACCAACGGGGGGGAGCGAGCAGTACTTC. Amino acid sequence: CASRPTGGSEQYF.

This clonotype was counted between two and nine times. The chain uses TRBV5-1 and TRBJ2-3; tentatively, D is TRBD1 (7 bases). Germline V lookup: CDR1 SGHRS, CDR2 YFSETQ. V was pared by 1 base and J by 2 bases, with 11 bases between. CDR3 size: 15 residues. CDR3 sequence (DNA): TGCGCCAGCAGCTTGACAGGGGACTTCACAGATACGCAGTATTTT. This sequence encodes CASSLTGDFTDTQYF.

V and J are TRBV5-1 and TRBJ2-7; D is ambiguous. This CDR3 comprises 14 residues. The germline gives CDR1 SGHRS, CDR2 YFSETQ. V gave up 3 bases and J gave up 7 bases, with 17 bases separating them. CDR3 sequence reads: CASSSDFPFQEQYF. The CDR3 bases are TGCGCCAGCAGCTCCGATTTCCCTTTCCAGGAGCAGTACTTC. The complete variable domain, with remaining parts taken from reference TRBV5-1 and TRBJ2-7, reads KAGVTQTPRYLIKTRGQQVTLSCSPISGHRSVSWYQQTPGQGLQFLFEYFSETQRNKGNFPGRFSGRQFSNSRSEMNVSTLELGDSALYLCASSSDFPFQEQYFGPGTRLTVT.

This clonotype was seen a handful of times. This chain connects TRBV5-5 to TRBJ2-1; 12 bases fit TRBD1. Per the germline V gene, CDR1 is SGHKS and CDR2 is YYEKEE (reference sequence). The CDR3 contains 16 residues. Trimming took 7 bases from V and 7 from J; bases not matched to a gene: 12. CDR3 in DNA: TGTGCCAGCCTCTCGGGGGACAGGGGGCTTGTAAATGAGCAGTTCTTC. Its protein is CASLSGDRGLVNEQFF.

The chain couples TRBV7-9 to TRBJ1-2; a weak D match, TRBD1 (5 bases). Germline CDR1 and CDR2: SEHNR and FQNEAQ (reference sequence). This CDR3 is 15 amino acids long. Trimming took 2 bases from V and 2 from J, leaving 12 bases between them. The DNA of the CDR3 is TGTGCCAGCAGCTTATCGACAGCGGCGAACTATGGCTACACCTTC. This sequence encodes CASSLSTAANYGYTF.

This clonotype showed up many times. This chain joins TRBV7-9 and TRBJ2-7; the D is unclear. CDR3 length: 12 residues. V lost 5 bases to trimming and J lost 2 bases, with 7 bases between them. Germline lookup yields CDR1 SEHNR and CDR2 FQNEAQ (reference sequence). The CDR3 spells CASSPFTYEQYF. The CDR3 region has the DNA TGTGCCAGCAGCCCCTTTACCTACGAGCAGTACTTC.

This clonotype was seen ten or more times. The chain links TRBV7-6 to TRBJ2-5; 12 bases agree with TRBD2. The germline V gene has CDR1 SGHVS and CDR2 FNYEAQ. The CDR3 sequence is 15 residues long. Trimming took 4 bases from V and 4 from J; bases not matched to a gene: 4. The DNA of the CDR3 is TGTGCCAGCAGCTCTAGCGGGGGGGCGTTAGAGACCCAGTACTTC. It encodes CASSSSGGALETQYF.

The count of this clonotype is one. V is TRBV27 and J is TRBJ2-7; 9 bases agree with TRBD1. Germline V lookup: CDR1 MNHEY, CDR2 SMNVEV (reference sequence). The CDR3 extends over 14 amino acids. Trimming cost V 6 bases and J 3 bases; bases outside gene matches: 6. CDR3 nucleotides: TGTGCCAGCAGCAACAGGGGGCGATTCTACGAGCAGTACTTC. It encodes CASSNRGRFYEQYF.